This entry lists 24 T cell receptor beta chains sequenced from one sample in a study of response to subunit inactivated influenza vaccine. TCRdb independently ran MiXCR on the RT-PCR reads; one entry per CDR3 protein. Among 560,000 or so distinct CDR3 sequences listed, approximately 7.1% were seen once. Here the sequenced sample was PBMCs from blood, taken about 24 months after vaccination. These receptors came from a man aged 50-75 years who received an inactivated influenza vaccine.

The CDR3 bases are TGTGCCAGCAGTGAAGGGGGACGAGAGACTGAAGCTTTCTTT. Its translation is CASSEGGRETEAFF. The chain couples TRBV6-1 to TRBJ1-1, with D possibly TRBD1 on 5 matching bases. CDR1 MNHNS and CDR2 SASEGT come from the germline V gene. This CDR3 has 14 residues. Between the trimmed V and J ends, which lost 1 base and 5 bases, there was a span of 11 bases.

The chain has TRBV20-1 and TRBJ2-3, with D possibly being TRBD1 (5 bases). The CDR3 sequence is 17 residues long. V dropped 0 bases and J dropped 4 bases, with 20 bases sitting between them. Germline V gene sequence: CDR1 DFQATT, CDR2 SNEGSKA (reference sequence). CDR3 bases: TGCAGTGCTAGAGATCAATCTTGGCAGGGCAGCGCAGATACGCAGTATTTT. Encoded protein: CSARDQSWQGSADTQYF.

This clonotype was observed many times. This sequence joins TRBV20-1 and TRBJ2-7; 7 positions agree with TRBD1. With 4 bases clipped from V and 0 bases from J, the junction kept 6 bases outside the gene matches. Germline loops: CDR1 DFQATT, CDR2 SNEGSKA (reference sequence). This CDR3 has 14 residues. CDR3 region: CSATDRKNSYEQYF. CDR3 DNA: TGCAGTGCTACGGACAGGAAAAACTCCTACGAGCAGTACTTC.

This clonotype has more than one count but fewer than ten. The chain employs TRBV6-5 and TRBJ1-1; unclear D gene. The CDR3 contains 15 residues. Germline CDR1 is MNHEY and CDR2 is SVGAGI. Trimming removed 2 bases from V and 2 bases from J, with 12 bases in between. Written as DNA, the CDR3 is TGTGCCAGCAGTTACACCGACCGTACAAACACTGAAGCTTTCTTT. Amino acid sequence: CASSYTDRTNTEAFF.

This clonotype showed up just a few times. DNA for the CDR3: TGCGCCAGCAGCCAAGTGGTGGGGGGCGGCTACACCTTC. Its protein product is CASSQVVGGGYTF. The chain links TRBV4-3 to TRBJ1-2; a possible D gene is TRBD1 (6 bases). Per germline, CDR1 LGHNA and CDR2 YSLEER. The CDR3 runs 13 residues. Trimming took off 1 base at V and 8 bases at J, with 11 bases between the two ends.

This chain uses TRBV28 with TRBJ2-7; D remains unclear. The ends were cut back, 1 base at V and 5 bases at J, with 18 bases in the middle. Germline V gene sequence: CDR1 MDHEN, CDR2 SYDVKM. The CDR3 sequence is 16 residues long. The CDR3: CASSLFGGARLNEQYF. CDR3 sequence (DNA): TGTGCCAGCAGTTTATTCGGTGGAGCCCGGCTGAACGAGCAGTACTTC.

This clonotype was detected many times. V is TRBV28 and J is TRBJ2-7, with 9 bases identical to TRBD1. V lost 5 bases to trimming and J lost 4 bases; unmatched junction nucleotides: 9. This CDR3 comprises 15 residues. The V gene's germline CDR1 is MDHEN and CDR2 SYDVKM. CDR3: CASSKLGTGLYEQYF. DNA of the CDR3: TGTGCCAGCAGTAAGCTCGGGACAGGGCTGTACGAGCAGTACTTC.

This clonotype was observed a few times. The rearrangement links TRBV6-1 to TRBJ1-6, with D perhaps matching TRBD1 (5 bases). The germline V gene has CDR1 MNHNS and CDR2 SASEGT. The CDR3 sequence is 15 residues long. V dropped 6 bases and J dropped 8 bases, with 17 bases sitting between them. CDR3 DNA: TGTGCCAGCAGCTGGGGGGGGAGGGTTGATTCACCCCTCCACTTT. Residues: CASSWGGRVDSPLHF.

This clonotype was counted only a few times. The chain is built from TRBV20-1 and TRBJ2-5; 10 positions match TRBD2. Germline CDR1 is DFQATT and CDR2 is SNEGSKA (reference sequence). After removal of 2 bases from V and 4 bases from J, the junction contained 13 bases not matched to a gene. The CDR3 covers 17 residues. The CDR3 here is CSARSLAGEAIVETQYF. The CDR3 DNA sequence: TGCAGTGCTAGAAGCCTAGCGGGGGAGGCAATTGTAGAGACCCAGTACTTC.

This clonotype occurred a few times. V usage is TRBV4-1 and J usage is TRBJ1-1; D gene unclear. The V gene lost 3 bases and the J gene lost 1 base, with 15 bases spanning the gap. Germline V gives CDR1 MGHRA, CDR2 YSYEKL. The CDR3 is made up of 16 amino acids. The CDR3 spells CASSQLGRQKNTEAFF. CDR3 sequence (DNA): TGCGCCAGCAGCCAGCTAGGAAGGCAGAAGAACACTGAAGCTTTCTTT.

The chain has TRBV12-3 or TRBV12-4 and TRBJ2-1; D possibly corresponds to TRBD2 (6 bases). This CDR3 is built from 15 residues. V lost 1 base and J lost 3, with 10 bases in between. The CDR3 loop is CASSLGGRIYNEQFF. DNA for the CDR3: TGTGCCAGCAGTTTAGGGGGGAGGATCTACAATGAGCAGTTCTTC.

The chain uses TRBV6-2 or TRBV6-3 and TRBJ2-1; D possibly corresponds to TRBD1 (6 bases). CDR3 length equals 16 residues. Trimming left V 0 bases short and J 6 bases short, with 15 bases between. CDR1 is MNHEY, CDR2 SVGEGT, per germline. CDR3 in amino acids: CASSYSNRDTSNEQFF. CDR3 in DNA: TGTGCCAGCAGTTACTCGAACAGGGATACTAGCAATGAGCAGTTCTTC.

This clonotype occurred a few times. The CDR3 DNA is TGTGCCAGCAGCGTAGCCCGGACGCAGGGGGGCTATGGCTACACCTTC. Its translation: CASSVARTQGGYGYTF. The J gene is TRBJ1-2, the V gene TRBV9; 7 positions agree with TRBD1. Germline CDR1 SGDLS, CDR2 YYNGEE. Trimming cost V 0 bases and J 4 bases; bases outside gene matches: 9. The CDR3 has 16 residues.

The V and J genes are TRBV6-2 or TRBV6-3 and TRBJ2-7; unclear D gene. Trimming stripped 4 bases from V and 7 bases from J, with 11 bases between. Looked up from germline, CDR1 is MNHEY and CDR2 is SVGEGT. CDR3 length: 12 residues. The CDR3 DNA reads TGTGCCAGCAGTTCCGGACGAACTGAGCAGTACTTC. Amino acid sequence: CASSSGRTEQYF.

V is TRBV7-8 and J is TRBJ2-2, with D perhaps TRBD1 (6 bases). V was shortened by 4 bases and J by 7 bases, with 13 bases between the two germline ends. The CDR3 length is 14 residues. Germline V gene lookup returns CDR1 SGHVS and CDR2 FQNEAQ. The CDR3 reads CASSSQGGGGELFF. CDR3 in DNA: TGTGCCAGCAGCTCACAGGGTGGGGGCGGGGAGCTGTTTTTT. Drawing the rest from reference TRBV7-8 and TRBJ2-2, the complete variable domain is GAGVSQSPRYKVAKRGQDVALRCDPISGHVSLFWYQQALGQGPEFLTYFQNEAQLDKSGLPSDRFFAERPEGSVSTLKIQRTQQEDSAVYLCASSSQGGGGELFFGEGSRLTVL.

This clonotype was seen at least ten times. This chain uses TRBV4-2 with TRBJ2-7, with D perhaps TRBD2 (6 bases). Germline CDR1 LGHNA, CDR2 YNFKEQ. Trimming left V 0 bases short and J 0 bases short, with 12 bases between. This CDR3 has 16 residues. This CDR3 reads CASSQDRGASSYEQYF. In DNA, the CDR3 is TGTGCCAGCAGCCAAGATCGCGGGGCAAGCTCCTACGAGCAGTACTTC.

This clonotype showed up many times. CDR3 coding DNA: TGTGCCAGCAGTTACCCTGGGACTAGCGGGAATGAGCAGTTCTTC. This translates into CASSYPGTSGNEQFF. The chain combines TRBV6-5 with TRBJ2-1; 12 nucleotides match TRBD2. Losses at the gene ends were 2 bases for V and 7 bases for J; bases not matched to a gene: 3. The CDR3 runs 15 residues. Germline V gene data show CDR1 as MNHEY and CDR2 as SVGAGI.

The rearrangement links TRBV3-1 to TRBJ2-1; TRBD1 aligns across 9 bases. The length of the CDR3 is 15 residues. Germline V CDR1 and CDR2: LGHDT, YNNKEL (reference sequence). With V trimmed by 7 bases and J by 6 bases, 10 bases remained unmatched. CDR3 sequence (DNA): TGTGCCAGCAACCGGTGGGGGACAGGGAGCAATGAGCAGTTCTTC. Translated: CASNRWGTGSNEQFF.

This clonotype appeared a few times. CDR3 protein: CASSSGAYSTDTQYF. The CDR3 DNA follows: TGTGCCAGCAGCTCTGGGGCGTATAGCACAGATACGCAGTATTTT. The rearrangement joins TRBV9 to TRBJ2-3; D perhaps matches TRBD1 (5 bases). Trimming removed 4 bases at V and 0 bases at J, with 12 bases between. The germline CDR1 and CDR2 sequences are SGDLS and YYNGEE. CDR3 length: 15 residues.

The rearrangement links TRBV29-1 to TRBJ1-1; D is unresolved. The V end was cut by 7 bases, the J end by 0 bases, with 15 bases between. Germline V CDR1 and CDR2: SQVTM, ANQGSEA. The CDR3 consists of 14 residues. CDR3 region: CSAERGQLNTEAFF. The CDR3, as DNA: TGCAGCGCAGAACGCGGGCAGCTGAACACTGAAGCTTTCTTT.

This clonotype came up a few times. The rearrangement joins TRBV7-2 to TRBJ2-1; TRBD1 agrees at 11 bases. The germline V gene encodes CDR1 SGHTA and CDR2 FQGNSA. The CDR3 length is 16 residues. V lost 1 base, J lost 7 bases, and 6 bases stayed unmatched. CDR3 region: CASSLGLGTGGNEQFF. Written as DNA, the CDR3 is TGTGCCAGCAGCTTAGGTTTGGGGACAGGGGGTAATGAGCAGTTCTTC.

The rearrangement links TRBV20-1 to TRBJ1-5; TRBD1 might be the D (5 bases). CDR3 size: 16 residues. The germline V gene encodes CDR1 DFQATT and CDR2 SNEGSKA (reference sequence). The V end lost 0 bases, the J end lost 2 bases, and 14 bases lay between the germline ends. The CDR3: CSAREPLGPGNQPQHF. The CDR3 coding sequence is TGCAGTGCTAGAGAGCCCCTGGGGCCCGGCAATCAGCCCCAGCATTTT.

The CDR3 sequence: CASSLEGRVGKAFF. In DNA, the CDR3 is TGTGCCAGCAGTTTAGAGGGGAGGGTCGGTAAAGCTTTCTTT. V gene TRBV12-3 or TRBV12-4 combines with J gene TRBJ1-1, with D perhaps matching TRBD1 (5 bases). Trimming left V 1 base short and J 9 bases short, with 15 bases between. CDR3 length: 14 residues.

The chain couples TRBV12-3 or TRBV12-4 to TRBJ2-5; D is undetermined. The CDR3 is 11 residues long. V was shortened by 4 bases and J by 6 bases, with 6 bases between the two germline ends. CDR3: CASSWEQTQYF. DNA of the CDR3: TGTGCCAGCAGTTGGGAACAGACCCAGTACTTC.